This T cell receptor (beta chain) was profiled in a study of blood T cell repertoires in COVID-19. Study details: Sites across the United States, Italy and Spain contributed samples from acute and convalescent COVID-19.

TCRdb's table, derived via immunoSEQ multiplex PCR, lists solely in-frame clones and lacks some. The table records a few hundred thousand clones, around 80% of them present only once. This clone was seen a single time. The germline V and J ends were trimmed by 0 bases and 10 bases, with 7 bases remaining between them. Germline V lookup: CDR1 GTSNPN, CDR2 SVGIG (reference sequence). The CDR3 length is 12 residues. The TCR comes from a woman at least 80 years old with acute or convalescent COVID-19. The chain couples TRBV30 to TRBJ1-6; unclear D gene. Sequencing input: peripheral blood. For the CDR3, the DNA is TGTGCCTGGAGTGTACTGGTCTCACCCCTCCACTTT. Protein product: CAWSVLVSPLHF.